This passage covers 27 T cell receptor beta chains from one sample sequenced in a study of blood T cell repertoires in COVID-19. Sequenced by immunoSEQ multiplex PCR; TCRdb stores in-frame clones only, minus some. Of 250,000 to 300,000 clones in the sample, roughly 86% were seen once. Sequenced material: peripheral blood. These receptors originate from an older woman with COVID-19, enrolled during active disease.

This chain connects TRBV10-3 to TRBJ1-5; TRBD1 agrees at 8 bases. This CDR3 has 14 amino acids. CDR1 is ENHRY and CDR2 is SYGVKD in the germline V gene. The junction had 3 bases not matched to a gene; V was cut back by 6 bases and J by 2 bases. DNA of the CDR3: TGTGCCATCAGACAGGGACAGGGCAATCAGCCCCAGCATTTT. Residues: CAIRQGQGNQPQHF.

The rearrangement uses TRBV7-9 and TRBJ2-2; TRBD2 aligns across 10 bases. Per the germline V gene, CDR1 is SEHNR and CDR2 is FQNEAQ (reference sequence). The CDR3 consists of 16 residues. Trimming removed 5 bases from V and 5 bases from J; junction bases left unmatched: 8. The CDR3 coding sequence is TGTGCCAGCAGCCCGCCCCCAGCGGGAGGGACCGGGGAGCTGTTTTTT. This encodes CASSPPPAGGTGELFF.

V usage is TRBV5-1 and J usage is TRBJ1-5; D is unclear. CDR1 is SGHRS and CDR2 is YFSETQ in the germline V gene. There are 14 residues in the CDR3. V was clipped by 0 bases and J by 0 bases, with 4 bases between them. The CDR3 reads CASSLGPSNQPQHF. CDR3 DNA sequence: TGCGCCAGCAGCTTGGGGCCTAGCAATCAGCCCCAGCATTTT.

The chain uses TRBV18 and TRBJ2-1; D gene unclear. Trimming removed 0 bases from V and 7 bases from J, with 10 bases in between. Germline assignment: CDR1 KGHSH and CDR2 LQKENI. This CDR3 is built from 14 residues. The CDR3 DNA sequence: TGTGCCAGCTCACCACCGGGCAAAGAGAATGAGCAGTTCTTC. This sequence encodes CASSPPGKENEQFF.

In DNA form, the CDR3 reads TGTGCCAGCAGTTTCGGGGGGGCGGGAGTTGACGAGCAGTACTTC. The encoded protein is CASSFGGAGVDEQYF. The gene calls are TRBV6-2 or TRBV6-3 and TRBJ2-7, with 8 bases lining up with TRBD2. This CDR3 region has 15 residues. CDR1 and CDR2 (germline): MNHEY, SVGEGT. V trimming: 4 bases; J trimming: 5 bases; junction bases outside the gene matches: 10.

This chain joins TRBV6-5 and TRBJ2-1; tentative D call: TRBD2 (5 bases). The V gene lost 7 bases and the J gene lost 8 bases, with 18 bases spanning the gap. Germline CDR1 MNHEY, CDR2 SVGAGI. The CDR3 is 14 amino acids. CDR3 bases: TGTGCCAGCACTATGGGGAGCTCAATTGATGAGCAGTTCTTC. It yields the protein CASTMGSSIDEQFF.

The chain recombines TRBV6-5 with TRBJ1-6; 11 bases align to TRBD1. Unmatched junction bases numbered 6, after V lost 8 bases and J lost 9 bases. The length of the CDR3 is 14 residues. Per the germline V gene, CDR1 is MNHEY and CDR2 is SVGAGI. The CDR3 spells CASAGTGGVSPLHF. The CDR3 DNA reads TGTGCCAGCGCCGGGACAGGGGGTGTTTCACCCCTCCACTTT.

The chain has TRBV5-6 and TRBJ2-5; 8 bases are shared with TRBD2. Germline values: CDR1 SGHDT, CDR2 YYEEEE. V lost 0 bases, J lost 4 bases, and 5 bases stayed unmatched. The CDR3 extends over 15 amino acids. CDR3: CASSLGGLAGETQYF. CDR3 DNA sequence: TGTGCCAGCAGCTTGGGAGGGCTAGCGGGAGAGACCCAGTACTTC.

The chain employs TRBV28 and TRBJ1-4, with TRBD1 identical over 9 bases. J lost 5 bases, V lost 4 bases, and 2 bases had no gene match. CDR1 is MDHEN, CDR2 SYDVKM, per germline. The CDR3 covers 14 residues. The CDR3 sequence is CASSSTGGNEKLFF. The CDR3 nucleotides read TGTGCCAGCAGTTCGACAGGGGGAAATGAAAAACTGTTTTTT.

The V call is TRBV18, the J call TRBJ2-1; 15 nucleotides match TRBD2. The CDR3 covers 17 residues. The germline CDR1 and CDR2 sequences are KGHSH and LQKENI. The trim removed 0 bases at V and 7 bases at J, leaving 4 bases unmatched. CDR3 loop: CASSPPGGLAGGNEQFF. CDR3 coding DNA: TGTGCCAGCTCACCACCAGGCGGACTAGCGGGAGGGAATGAGCAGTTCTTC.

The chain employs TRBV29-1 and TRBJ1-1; the match to TRBD1 covers 8 bases. The CDR3 runs 11 residues. The ends lost 4 bases at V and 10 bases at J; junction bases unmatched: 5. The germline gives CDR1 SQVTM, CDR2 ANQGSEA. This CDR3 reads CSVGQGAVAFF. The CDR3, as DNA: TGCAGCGTTGGGCAGGGGGCGGTAGCTTTCTTT.

This clone has more than one count but fewer than ten. V and J are TRBV28 and TRBJ1-5; a weak D match, TRBD1 (6 bases). V was cut by 6 bases and J by 7 bases, with 16 bases left in between. Germline values: CDR1 MDHEN, CDR2 SYDVKM. The CDR3 contains 14 residues. The CDR3 loop reads CASSLGGGRQPQHF. CDR3 DNA: TGTGCCAGCAGCCTAGGGGGGGGGCGGCAGCCCCAGCATTTT.

The chain recombines TRBV5-1 with TRBJ2-1; 7 bases map to TRBD2. The V segment lost 7 bases and the J segment 2 bases; nucleotides outside the gene matches: 9. Germline CDR1 is SGHRS and CDR2 is YFSETQ. This CDR3 is 15 amino acids long. CDR3 nucleotides: TGCGCCAGCTCAGCAGAGCGGGGTACCTACAATGAGCAGTTCTTC. Amino acids: CASSAERGTYNEQFF.

The CDR3 DNA is TGTGCCAGCAGCGATGTTTTCGGACAGAACACCGGGGAGCTGTTTTTT. Translated, it gives CASSDVFGQNTGELFF. The genes are TRBV2 and TRBJ2-2, with D perhaps TRBD1 (5 bases). Trimming pared 6 bases from V and 1 base from J, leaving 15 bases between. The CDR3 is made up of 16 amino acids. Germline CDR1 SNHLY, CDR2 FYNNEI.

The CDR3 region has the DNA TGTGCCTGGAGTTTAGCAGGGCTCTGGGAAGCTTTCTTT. It translates to CAWSLAGLWEAFF. This chain links TRBV30 with TRBJ1-1; TRBD1 might be the D (5 bases). The ends were cut back, 2 bases at V and 8 bases at J, with 15 bases in the middle. Per germline, CDR1 GTSNPN and CDR2 SVGIG (reference sequence). The CDR3 consists of 13 residues.

In this sample, this clone turned up once. This chain connects TRBV6-5 to TRBJ1-1; perhaps TRBD1 as D (6 bases). The CDR3 is 12 residues long. Germline CDR1 MNHEY, CDR2 SVGAGI. The germline V and J ends were trimmed by 6 bases and 6 bases, with 11 bases remaining between them. The CDR3 loop is CASSDRWAEAFF. The CDR3 bases are TGTGCCAGCAGCGACAGGTGGGCTGAAGCTTTCTTT.

The chain has TRBV15 and TRBJ1-5; 8 nucleotides agree with TRBD1. V lost 0 bases and J lost 4; bases outside the gene matches: 8. The CDR3 has 17 residues. CDR1 and CDR2 from the germline V gene are LNHNV and YYDKDF (reference sequence). This CDR3 reads CATSRDVTGVRNQPQHF. In DNA, the CDR3 is TGTGCCACCAGCAGAGATGTGACAGGGGTTCGAAATCAGCCCCAGCATTTT.

This clone came up a few times. This sequence joins TRBV23-1 and TRBJ1-3; D remains unclear. TRBV23-1 is an ORF, and what it does is uncertain. There are 16 residues in the CDR3. Trimming stripped 4 bases from V and 2 bases from J, with 15 bases between. The CDR3 DNA follows: TGCGCCAGCAGTCCTCCGGCAGGCAGTCCTGGAAACACCATATATTTT. Translating gives CASSPPAGSPGNTIYF.

The V call is TRBV4-3, the J call TRBJ2-2; TRBD2 matches 10 bases. Germline-derived CDR1 and CDR2 are LGHNA and YSLEER. The CDR3 loop spans 17 amino acids. V was clipped by 0 bases and J by 3 bases; unmatched bases: 4. The CDR3 region is CASSQDSLAGDTGELFF. CDR3 sequence (DNA): TGCGCCAGCAGCCAAGATTCGCTAGCGGGGGACACCGGGGAGCTGTTTTTT.

The rearrangement uses TRBV19 and TRBJ1-2; D not resolved. CDR1 LNHDA and CDR2 SQIVND come from the germline V gene (reference sequence). This CDR3 has 13 residues. V lost 5 bases to trimming and J lost 5 bases, with 12 bases between them. The CDR3 DNA follows: TGTGCCAGTAGTGAACAGTATCGTTATGGCTACACCTTC. This sequence encodes CASSEQYRYGYTF.

J is TRBJ2-5 and V is TRBV24-1; D ambiguous. The CDR3 extends over 12 amino acids. V was trimmed by 7 bases and J by 5 bases, leaving 10 bases between them. Per the germline V gene, CDR1 is KGHDR and CDR2 is SFDVKD. The chain's CDR3 is CATSPLRETQYF. CDR3 in DNA: TGTGCCACCAGCCCCTTGCGGGAGACCCAGTACTTC.

The V call is TRBV5-4, the J call TRBJ2-7, with 13 bases matching TRBD2. This CDR3 has 13 amino acids. Per the germline V gene, CDR1 is SGHNT and CDR2 is YYREEE (reference sequence). J gave up 13 bases and V 5 bases, and 9 bases lay outside the gene matches. CDR3 in amino acids: CASRTGTSGAAYF. The DNA for the CDR3 is TGTGCCAGCAGGACCGGGACTAGCGGGGCGGCATACTTC. The variable domain in full, with the rest retrieved from reference TRBV5-4 and TRBJ2-7, is ETGVTQSPTHLIKTRGQQVTLRCSSQSGHNTVSWYQQALGQGPQFIFQYYREEENGRGNFPPRFSGLQFPNYSSELNVNALELDDSALYLCASRTGTSGAAYFGPGTRLTVT.

V gene TRBV6-5 combines with J gene TRBJ1-4, with D perhaps matching TRBD1 (5 bases). Trimming left V 7 bases short and J 3 bases short, with 15 bases between. The CDR3 length is 15 residues. Germline V lookup: CDR1 MNHEY, CDR2 SVGAGI. CDR3 sequence reads: CASIITHRSNEKLFF. The CDR3 nucleotides read TGTGCCAGCATCATAACGCACAGGTCTAATGAAAAACTGTTTTTT.

V gene TRBV30 combines with J gene TRBJ1-5, with D hard to call. Trimming shortened V by 2 bases and J by 3 bases, and 20 bases separated the two germline ends. The CDR3 spans 17 residues. Germline values: CDR1 GTSNPN, CDR2 SVGIG (reference sequence). The CDR3 sequence is CAWSPRRFAKVNQPQHF. The CDR3 DNA sequence: TGTGCCTGGAGTCCCCGGCGGTTTGCTAAAGTCAATCAGCCCCAGCATTTT.

The chain links TRBV15 to TRBJ1-5; D call uncertain. The germline gives CDR1 LNHNV, CDR2 YYDKDF (reference sequence). This CDR3 spans 13 amino acids. Deletions cut 3 bases from V and 1 base from J, with 4 bases between. CDR3 in amino acids: CATSSGSNQPQHF. The CDR3 nucleotides are TGTGCCACCAGCAGCGGGAGCAATCAGCCCCAGCATTTT.

This chain uses TRBV6-5 with TRBJ1-2; the match to TRBD1 covers 7 bases. J lost 7 bases, V lost 6 bases, and 11 bases had no gene match. Germline CDR1 and CDR2: MNHEY and SVGAGI. The CDR3 has 14 amino acids. In DNA, the CDR3 is TGTGCCAGCAGCCCCGGACAGGAGAGCTTTGGCTACACCTTC. Amino acids: CASSPGQESFGYTF.

The chain joins TRBV28 to TRBJ2-7; D may be TRBD2 (7 bases). The CDR3 spans 15 residues. The ends were cut back, 3 bases at V and 5 bases at J, with 17 bases in the middle. Germline lookup yields CDR1 MDHEN and CDR2 SYDVKM. CDR3 in DNA: TGTGCCAGCAGTTTTTCGGGGGGCGTGATCCACGAGCAGTACTTC. Translation gives CASSFSGGVIHEQYF.